This T cell receptor beta chain was captured in a study of cytomegalovirus exposure and HLA in healthy donors. Study as a whole: Among a few hundred genotyped donors, around 80% fell in the Caucasian-associated ancestry cluster.

The PCR employed 60 Vbeta primers together with 13 Jbeta primers. Generated by immunoSEQ multiplex PCR, the TCRdb table keeps only in-frame clones and is missing some. Altogether about 190,000 clones are present, roughly four fifths being singletons, with the ten largest covering about 3.1%. General study results and limits: For most TCR beta V segments, an earlier analysis put the productive rate at about 87% or about 30% of the time.

About this clone: No antigen is known for it.

V shed 3 bases, J shed 9 bases, and the junction held 4 bases outside the gene matches. This CDR3 contains 12 residues. Germline CDR1 is SGHDT and CDR2 is YYEEEE. The material sequenced was PBMCs. The origin of this receptor is a woman aged 25-40 years in good health and CMV-seropositive. This sequence joins TRBV5-6 and TRBJ2-3; 7 bases are a match to TRBD1. The CDR3 nucleotides are TGTGCCAGCAGCTCCGGACAGGCAACGCAGTATTTT. Encoded protein: CASSSGQATQYF.